The T cell receptor (beta chain) described here comes from a study of beta chain features in type 1 diabetes. The CDR3 is 14 amino acids. The V gene's germline CDR1 is SGDLS and CDR2 YYNGEE. The V gene lost 4 bases and the J gene lost 3 bases, with 13 bases spanning the gap. Markers CD45RO/CCR7/CD25/CD127/CD95/CD27 served to sort CD4+ naive, central memory, regulatory and stem cell-like memory cells. The authors obtained over 95% purity in all sorted populations. As to this clone: Its antigen is not identified.

General study findings and limits: Insertions were fewer and deletions more numerous at VDJ junctions in type 1 diabetes patients.

What was sequenced were expressed TCRB transcripts, since all of the isolated RNA had been reverse transcribed. Sequencing used immunoSEQ multiplex PCR; TCRdb keeps in-frame clones, though not all of them. The sample lists 250,000 to 350,000 clones; 14% were seen once. The chain links TRBV9 to TRBJ1-1; tentative D call: TRBD1 (5 bases). The receptor was isolated from a man between 25 and 39 years old in good health. Sequenced material: central memory CD4+ T cells from blood. CDR3 nucleotide sequence: TGTGCCAGCAGCACAACTACAGGTTACACTGAAGCTTTCTTT. This gives the protein CASSTTTGYTEAFF.